The 22 T cell receptor beta chains reported below all come from one sample, sequenced in a study of technical replicates of blood from a handful of donors. Here immunoSEQ multiplex PCR was the method, and the copy in TCRdb shows in-frame clones only, minus some. The sample contains roughly 56,000 clones, more than 70% of which appear only once. Sequenced material: PBMCs. The receptors here all came from a human donor in good health. Some clones in this sample may be carry-over from other donors' samples.

This clone was seen just once. The chain uses TRBV6-5 and TRBJ2-7; D is uncertain. The CDR3 length is 15 residues. V was shortened by 0 bases and J by 2 bases, with 11 bases between the two germline ends. Germline V gives CDR1 MNHEY, CDR2 SVGAGI. For the CDR3, the DNA is TGTGCCAGCAGTTACTCGTCAAAGCGACCCTACGAGCAGTACTTC. It translates to CASSYSSKRPYEQYF.

DNA for the CDR3: TGCGCCAGCAGCCACCGCGACAGGAACACTGAAGCTTTCTTT. It specifies CASSHRDRNTEAFF. The V and J genes are TRBV5-1 and TRBJ1-1; D might be TRBD1 (5 bases). CDR3 length: 14 residues. Germline V gene sequence: CDR1 SGHRS, CDR2 YFSETQ. V dropped 4 bases and J dropped 1 base, with 11 bases sitting between them.

V gene TRBV28 combines with J gene TRBJ1-5; 8 nucleotides line up with TRBD1. The ends lost 6 bases at V and 4 bases at J; junction bases unmatched: 2. Germline assignment: CDR1 MDHEN and CDR2 SYDVKM. The CDR3 loop spans 13 amino acids. In DNA form, the CDR3 reads TGTGCCAGCAGCTGGGACAGGAATCAGCCCCAGCATTTT. Translation gives CASSWDRNQPQHF.

The V and J genes are TRBV7-2 and TRBJ2-2, with TRBD2 matching over 10 bases. Looked up from germline, CDR1 is SGHTA and CDR2 is FQGNSA. V lost 6 bases, J lost 5 bases, and 12 bases stayed unmatched. CDR3 size: 17 residues. The CDR3, as DNA: TGTGCCAGCAGTTCTCCAGCGGGGGGGAAAGGGACCGGGGAGCTGTTTTTT. It translates to CASSSPAGGKGTGELFF.

The chain joins TRBV7-6 to TRBJ2-7; D uncertain. Trimming cost V 1 base and J 3 bases, with 4 bases left between them. The CDR3 is made up of 12 amino acids. Germline assignment: CDR1 SGHVS and CDR2 FNYEAQ. The CDR3 reads CASSLGSYEQYF. DNA of the CDR3: TGTGCCAGCAGCTTAGGTAGCTACGAGCAGTACTTC.

This clone was seen more than once but under ten times. The sample contains more than one DNA sequence encoding this CDR3. This chain links TRBV11-1 with TRBJ2-1, with D perhaps TRBD1 (6 bases). V dropped 5 bases and J dropped 3 bases, with 17 bases sitting between them. Germline V gene lookup returns CDR1 SGHAT and CDR2 FQDESV (reference sequence). This CDR3 has 16 amino acids. This chain's CDR3 is CASSHQTGLGYNEQFF. The CDR3 DNA reads TGTGCCAGCAGCCACCAGACAGGCCTGGGCTACAATGAGCAGTTCTTC.

This clone was found a few times. For the CDR3, the DNA is TGTGCCAGCCTGGACAGTGATAGCAATCAGCCCCAGCATTTT. Its protein is CASLDSDSNQPQHF. V usage is TRBV7-9 and J usage is TRBJ1-5, with TRBD1 as a possible D gene (6 bases). The V gene's germline CDR1 is SEHNR and CDR2 FQNEAQ (reference sequence). The CDR3 loop spans 14 amino acids. Trimming left V 8 bases short and J 0 bases short, with 11 bases between. Full variable domain (missing parts from reference TRBV7-9 and TRBJ1-5): DTGVSQNPRHKITKRGQNVTFRCDPISEHNRLYWYRQTLGQGPEFLTYFQNEAQLEKSRLLSDRFSAERPKGSFSTLEIQRTEQGDSAMYLCASLDSDSNQPQHFGDGTRLSIL.

The genes are TRBV7-9 and TRBJ2-5; possible D gene TRBD2, 5 bases. The CDR3 is made up of 16 amino acids. In germline, CDR1 is SEHNR, CDR2 FQNEAQ (reference sequence). Trimming left V 5 bases short and J 5 bases short, with 21 bases between. CDR3 loop: CASSTTRAGRVETQYF. The CDR3 nucleotides are TGTGCCAGCAGCACAACCCGGGCTGGGCGGGTGGAGACCCAGTACTTC.

This clone showed up just once. The chain uses TRBV30 and TRBJ1-6; the match to TRBD1 covers 11 bases. The CDR3 is made up of 14 amino acids. Germline loops: CDR1 GTSNPN, CDR2 SVGIG (reference sequence). The trim removed 2 bases at V and 18 bases at J, leaving 12 bases unmatched. In DNA form, the CDR3 reads TGTGCCTGGAGTTCGGGGACAGGGGGACGACCAACCCACTTT. It yields the protein CAWSSGTGGRPTHF.

This clone was recorded only once. The chain couples TRBV27 to TRBJ1-1; tentatively, D is TRBD1 (5 bases). The CDR3 contains 15 residues. Trimming pared 0 bases from V and 4 bases from J, leaving 12 bases between. CDR1 and CDR2 from the germline V gene are MNHEY and SMNVEV (reference sequence). The chain's CDR3 is CASSLSWVGGTEAFF. CDR3 in DNA: TGTGCCAGCAGTTTATCGTGGGTCGGGGGCACTGAAGCTTTCTTT.

This clone showed up just once. The genes are TRBV23-1 and TRBJ2-6; D perhaps matches TRBD2 (6 bases). TRBV23-1 is treated as an ORF (open reading frame) with a function not yet certain. Trimming left V 4 bases short and J 4 bases short, with 26 bases between. The CDR3 is 20 residues long. The CDR3 nucleotides read TGCGCCAGCAGTCGTATCCCGGGACCGAATAGGGAGGTCGGGGCCAACGTCCTGACTTTC. Amino acids: CASSRIPGPNREVGANVLTF.

The chain combines TRBV5-1 with TRBJ2-7; 13 positions match TRBD2. V shed 3 bases, J shed 5 bases, and the junction held 11 bases outside the gene matches. The CDR3 has 17 amino acids. Germline V CDR1 and CDR2: SGHRS, YFSETQ. The CDR3, as DNA: TGCGCCAGCAGCTCCGGGACTAGCGGGATACCTCTCCACGAGCAGTACTTC. It encodes CASSSGTSGIPLHEQYF.

CDR3 coding DNA: TGTGCCAGCAGCTTCTCGGAAGCGAACAATTCACCCCTCCACTTT. Translating it yields CASSFSEANNSPLHF. This chain joins TRBV11-2 and TRBJ1-6; D not certain. Germline V CDR1 and CDR2: SGHAT, FQNNGV. V was pared by 3 bases and J by 7 bases, with 13 bases between. The CDR3 is 15 amino acids.

This chain uses TRBV5-6 with TRBJ2-3; TRBD2 is a possible D gene (5 bases). Trimming stripped 0 bases from V and 4 bases from J, with 24 bases between. The CDR3 length is 19 residues. The germline V gene has CDR1 SGHDT and CDR2 YYEEEE. CDR3 amino acids: CASSLGFAVANDKADTQYF. Written as DNA, the CDR3 is TGTGCCAGCAGCTTGGGGTTCGCGGTAGCGAATGATAAGGCAGATACGCAGTATTTT. Looking up the rest from reference TRBV5-6 and TRBJ2-3 gives the full variable domain: DAGVTQSPTHLIKTRGQQVTLRCSPKSGHDTVSWYQQALGQGPQFIFQYYEEEERQRGNFPDRFSGHQFPNYSSELNVNALLLGDSALYLCASSLGFAVANDKADTQYFGPGTRLTVL.

Remarks on this clone: The sample carries other DNA sequences with the same CDR3. CDR3 bases: TGCGCCAGCAGCCTGACTAGCGGGGGGGCCAATGAGCAGTTCTTC. It specifies CASSLTSGGANEQFF. The rearrangement joins TRBV5-1 to TRBJ2-1, with 14 bases that match TRBD2. CDR3 length: 15 residues. Germline V CDR1 and CDR2: SGHRS, YFSETQ. J was trimmed by 6 bases and V by 4 bases; bases with no gene match: 3.

This clone was counted once. The chain couples TRBV7-9 to TRBJ2-3, with D perhaps matching TRBD1 (6 bases). CDR3 length equals 19 residues. Germline values: CDR1 SEHNR, CDR2 FQNEAQ (reference sequence). Trimming left V 1 base short and J 8 bases short, with 28 bases between. The CDR3 nucleotides are TGTGCCAGCAGCTTAGATGTTCATAGGGTCTGGGACCTGGGGGCTACGCAGTATTTT. This encodes CASSLDVHRVWDLGATQYF. The complete variable domain, with remaining parts taken from reference TRBV7-9 and TRBJ2-3, reads DTGVSQNPRHKITKRGQNVTFRCDPISEHNRLYWYRQTLGQGPEFLTYFQNEAQLEKSRLLSDRFSAERPKGSFSTLEIQRTEQGDSAMYLCASSLDVHRVWDLGATQYFGPGTRLTVL.

The rearrangement links TRBV25-1 to TRBJ2-2; TRBD1 aligns across 11 bases. Germline CDR1 and CDR2: MGHDK and SYGVNS. The V gene end was trimmed by 6 bases and the J gene end by 4 bases; junction bases not matched to a gene: 4. The CDR3 has 15 residues. CDR3 DNA: TGTGCCAGCAGCCCCGGGACAGGGGGCACCGGGGAGCTGTTTTTT. Translating it yields CASSPGTGGTGELFF.

This clone appeared a few times. This sequence joins TRBV30 and TRBJ1-1; TRBD1 is a possible D gene (6 bases). Germline CDR1 reads GTSNPN; CDR2 reads SVGIG (reference sequence). V was cut by 2 bases and J by 4 bases, with 14 bases left in between. The CDR3 sequence is 14 residues long. The CDR3 is CAWSTGPGATEAFF. CDR3 sequence (DNA): TGTGCCTGGAGTACAGGGCCCGGGGCCACTGAAGCTTTCTTT.

The chain joins TRBV7-3 to TRBJ2-2; 9 nucleotides align to TRBD1. This CDR3 is 15 amino acids long. Germline V gives CDR1 SGHTA, CDR2 FQGTGA. The V and J ends lost 1 base and 6 bases, in that order; junction bases with no gene match: 3. DNA of the CDR3: TGTGCCAGCAGCTTAATGGGGACAGGGTCCGGGGAGCTGTTTTTT. This encodes CASSLMGTGSGELFF.

V is TRBV14 and J is TRBJ1-1, with D possibly matching TRBD1 (6 bases). The ends were cut back, 4 bases at V and 3 bases at J, with 15 bases in the middle. The CDR3 totals 15 residues. Germline V lookup: CDR1 SGHDN, CDR2 FVKESK. CDR3: CASSRFWGRDTEAFF. CDR3 coding DNA: TGTGCCAGCAGCCGCTTTTGGGGGCGCGACACTGAAGCTTTCTTT.

The chain is built from TRBV19 and TRBJ1-5; D is undetermined. The CDR3 contains 13 residues. From germline, CDR1 is LNHDA and CDR2 SQIVND (reference sequence). Trimming left V 7 bases short and J 1 base short, with 8 bases between. Here the CDR3 DNA reads TGTGCCAGTACCCAGTCGAGCAATCAGCCCCAGCATTTT. Translation gives CASTQSSNQPQHF.

The chain carries TRBV7-9 and TRBJ2-1; D is perhaps TRBD1 (6 bases). Germline V lookup: CDR1 SEHNR, CDR2 FQNEAQ (reference sequence). V was pared by 5 bases and J by 6 bases, with 11 bases between. The CDR3 runs to 13 residues. As DNA, the CDR3 is TGTGCCAGCAGCAGCCGGGACACCAATGAGCAGTTCTTC. Amino acid sequence: CASSSRDTNEQFF.